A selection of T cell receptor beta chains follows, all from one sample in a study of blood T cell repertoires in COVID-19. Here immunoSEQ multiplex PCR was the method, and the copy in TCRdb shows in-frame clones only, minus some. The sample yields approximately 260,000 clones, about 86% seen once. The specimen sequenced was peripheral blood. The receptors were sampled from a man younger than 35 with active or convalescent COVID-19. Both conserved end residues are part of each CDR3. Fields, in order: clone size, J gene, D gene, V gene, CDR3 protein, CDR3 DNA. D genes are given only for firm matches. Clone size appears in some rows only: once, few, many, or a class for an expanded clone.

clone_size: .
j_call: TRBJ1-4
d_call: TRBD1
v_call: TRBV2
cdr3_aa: CASSGTGGNEKLFF
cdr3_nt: TGTGCCAGCAGTGGTACAGGGGGTAATGAAAAACTGTTTTTT

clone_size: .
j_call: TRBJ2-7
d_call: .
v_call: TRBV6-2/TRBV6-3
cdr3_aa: CASSYARPYEQYF
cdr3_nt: TGTGCCAGCAGTTATGCTAGACCCTACGAGCAGTACTTC

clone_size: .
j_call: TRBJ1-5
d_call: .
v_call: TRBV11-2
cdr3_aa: CASSFSSNQPQHF
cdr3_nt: TGTGCCAGCAGCTTCTCTAGCAATCAGCCCCAGCATTTT

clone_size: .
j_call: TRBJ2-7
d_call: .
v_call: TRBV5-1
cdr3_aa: CASSYNTGTGYEQYF
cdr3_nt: TGCGCCAGCAGCTACAACACCGGGACTGGGTACGAGCAGTACTTC

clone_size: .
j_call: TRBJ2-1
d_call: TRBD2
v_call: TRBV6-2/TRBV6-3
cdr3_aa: CASSPFRTSGWGTNEQFF
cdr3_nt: TGTGCCAGCAGCCCCTTTCGGACTAGCGGTTGGGGAACCAATGAGCAGTTCTTC

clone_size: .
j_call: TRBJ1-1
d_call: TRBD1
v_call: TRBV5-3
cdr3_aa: CARSLAGGTEAFF
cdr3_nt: TGTGCCAGAAGCTTAGCAGGGGGCACTGAAGCTTTCTTT

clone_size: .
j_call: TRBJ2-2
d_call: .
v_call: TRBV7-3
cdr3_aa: CASSLGTGNTGELFF
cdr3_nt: TGTGCCAGCAGCTTAGGGACTGGGAACACCGGGGAGCTGTTTTTT

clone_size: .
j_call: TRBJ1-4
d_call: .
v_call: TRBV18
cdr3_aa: CASSPPGGEKLFF
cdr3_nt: TGTGCCAGCTCACCACCGGGGGGTGAAAAACTGTTTTTT

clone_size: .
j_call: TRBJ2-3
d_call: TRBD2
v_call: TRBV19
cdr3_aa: CASSTRTGGRTDTQYF
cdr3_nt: TGTGCCAGTAGTACTCGGACCGGCGGGAGAACAGATACGCAGTATTTT

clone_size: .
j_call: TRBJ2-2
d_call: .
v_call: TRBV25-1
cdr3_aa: CASSDPNGWELFF
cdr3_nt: TGTGCCAGCAGTGACCCGAACGGGTGGGAGCTGTTTTTT

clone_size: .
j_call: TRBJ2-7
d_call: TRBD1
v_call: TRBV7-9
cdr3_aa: CASSSTGAYEQYF
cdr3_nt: TGTGCCAGCAGCTCTACAGGGGCCTACGAGCAGTACTTC

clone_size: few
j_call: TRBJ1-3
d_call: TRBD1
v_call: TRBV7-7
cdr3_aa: CASSSPDRGWLWAGNTIYF
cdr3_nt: TGTGCTAGCAGCTCCCCGGACAGGGGGTGGCTATGGGCTGGAAACACCATATATTTT

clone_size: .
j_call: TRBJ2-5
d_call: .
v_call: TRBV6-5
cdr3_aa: CASRLIVAQETQYF
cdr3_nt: TGTGCCAGCAGGCTGATAGTTGCCCAAGAGACCCAGTACTTC

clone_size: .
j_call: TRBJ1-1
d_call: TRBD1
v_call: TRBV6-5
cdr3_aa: CASSYSDREWGTEAFF
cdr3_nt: TGTGCCAGCAGTTACTCGGACAGGGAATGGGGAACTGAAGCTTTCTTT

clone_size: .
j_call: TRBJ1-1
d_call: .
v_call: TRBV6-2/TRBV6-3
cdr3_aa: CASSNRGALNKDTEAFF
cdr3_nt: TGTGCCAGCAGTAATCGTGGGGCTCTTAACAAGGACACTGAAGCTTTCTTT

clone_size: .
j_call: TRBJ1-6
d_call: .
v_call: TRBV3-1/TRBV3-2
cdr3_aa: CASSQDHGANSPLHF
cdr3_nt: TGTGCCAGCAGCCAAGATCATGGGGCGAATTCACCCCTCCACTTT

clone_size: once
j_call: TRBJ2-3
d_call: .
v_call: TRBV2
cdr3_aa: CASGEWVGADTQYF
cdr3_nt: TGTGCCAGCGGGGAGTGGGTCGGAGCAGATACGCAGTATTTT

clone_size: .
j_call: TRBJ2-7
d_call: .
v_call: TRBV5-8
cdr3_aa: CASSLAGRAHEQYF
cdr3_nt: TGTGCCAGCAGCTTGGCGGGCAGGGCCCACGAGCAGTACTTC

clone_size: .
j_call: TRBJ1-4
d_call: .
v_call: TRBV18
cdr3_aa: CASSRGENEKLFF
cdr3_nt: TGTGCCAGCTCACGGGGAGAGAATGAAAAACTGTTTTTT

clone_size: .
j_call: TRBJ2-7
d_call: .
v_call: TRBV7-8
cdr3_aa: CASSVRTYEQYF
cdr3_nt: TGTGCCAGCAGCGTGAGAACCTACGAGCAGTACTTC

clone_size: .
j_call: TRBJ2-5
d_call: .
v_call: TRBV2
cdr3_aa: CASGWGVQETQYF
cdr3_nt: TGTGCCAGCGGGTGGGGGGTCCAAGAGACCCAGTACTTC

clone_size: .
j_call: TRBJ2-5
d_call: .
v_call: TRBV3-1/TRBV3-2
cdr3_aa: CASSQSMAPAGAQYF
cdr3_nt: TGTGCCAGCAGCCAAAGTATGGCTCCTGCAGGGGCCCAGTACTTC

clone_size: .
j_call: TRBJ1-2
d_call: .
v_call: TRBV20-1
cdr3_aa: CSASPFVVGYTF
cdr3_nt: TGCAGTGCTAGTCCTTTTGTAGTCGGCTACACCTTC

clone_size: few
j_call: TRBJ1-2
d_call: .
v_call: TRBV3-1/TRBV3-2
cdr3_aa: CASSTTGSSYGYTF
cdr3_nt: TGTGCCAGCAGCACGACAGGTTCCTCCTATGGCTACACCTTC

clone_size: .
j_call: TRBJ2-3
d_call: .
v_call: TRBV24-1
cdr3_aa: CATSGLGGEVDTQYF
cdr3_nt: TGTGCCACCAGTGGTTTAGGAGGGGAGGTGGATACGCAGTATTTT

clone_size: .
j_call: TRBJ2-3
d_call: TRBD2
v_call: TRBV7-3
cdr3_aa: CASSLALSGGTDTQYF
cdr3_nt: TGTGCCAGCAGCTTAGCCTTGAGCGGGGGCACAGATACGCAGTATTTT

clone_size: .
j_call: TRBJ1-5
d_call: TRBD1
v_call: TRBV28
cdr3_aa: CASSDGQDSQPQHF
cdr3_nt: TGTGCCAGCAGTGATGGACAGGACTCTCAGCCCCAGCATTTT

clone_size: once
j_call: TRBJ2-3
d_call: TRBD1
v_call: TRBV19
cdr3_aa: CASSRQGQADTQYF
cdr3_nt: TGTGCCAGTAGTAGACAGGGGCAGGCAGATACGCAGTATTTT

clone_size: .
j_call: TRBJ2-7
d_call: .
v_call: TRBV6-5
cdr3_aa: CASIRTGQYLGEQYF
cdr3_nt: TGTGCCAGCATCCGAACCGGACAGTATTTGGGGGAGCAGTACTTC

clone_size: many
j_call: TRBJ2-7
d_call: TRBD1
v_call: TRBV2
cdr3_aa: CASSENRGEYEQYF
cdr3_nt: TGTGCCAGCAGCGAGAACAGGGGGGAATACGAGCAGTACTTC

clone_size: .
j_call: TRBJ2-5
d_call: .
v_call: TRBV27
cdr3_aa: CASSLGGSQETQYF
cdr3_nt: TGTGCCAGCAGTTTGGGGGGAAGTCAAGAGACCCAGTACTTC

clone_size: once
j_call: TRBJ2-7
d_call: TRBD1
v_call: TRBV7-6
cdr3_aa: CASSLGQEGAYEQYF
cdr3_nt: TGTGCCAGCAGCCTGGGACAGGAAGGGGCCTACGAGCAGTACTTC

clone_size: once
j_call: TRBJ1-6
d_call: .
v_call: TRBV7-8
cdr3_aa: CASSTHRAGEGSPLHF
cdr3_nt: TGTGCCAGCAGCACCCACAGGGCGGGAGAAGGATCACCCCTCCACTTT

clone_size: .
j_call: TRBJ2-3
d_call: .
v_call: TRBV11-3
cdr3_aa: CASRPGGYTDTQYF
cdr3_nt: TGTGCCAGCAGACCTGGCGGCTACACAGATACGCAGTATTTT

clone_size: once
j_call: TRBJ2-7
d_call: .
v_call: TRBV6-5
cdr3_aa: CASSYSRYGGSKEQYF
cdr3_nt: TGTGCCAGCAGTTACTCGAGGTACGGGGGTAGTAAGGAGCAGTACTTC

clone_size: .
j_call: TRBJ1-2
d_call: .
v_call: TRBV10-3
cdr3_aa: CAISDGGVGDYTF
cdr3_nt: TGTGCCATCAGCGACGGGGGGGTCGGAGACTACACCTTC

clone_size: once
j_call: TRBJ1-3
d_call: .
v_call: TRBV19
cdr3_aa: CASSIGGTRSGNTIYF
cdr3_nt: TGTGCCAGTAGTATAGGAGGGACAAGGTCTGGAAACACCATATATTTT

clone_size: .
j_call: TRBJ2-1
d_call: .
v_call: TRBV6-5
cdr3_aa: CASTGRNEQFF
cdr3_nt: TGTGCCAGCACCGGGAGAAATGAGCAGTTCTTC

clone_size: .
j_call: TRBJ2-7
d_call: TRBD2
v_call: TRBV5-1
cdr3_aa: CASHLGGAGMREQYF
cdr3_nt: TGCGCCAGCCACCTGGGGGGAGCGGGGATGCGAGAGCAGTACTTC

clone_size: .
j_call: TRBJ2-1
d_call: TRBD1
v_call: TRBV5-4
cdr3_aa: CASSRGTGPLNEQFF
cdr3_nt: TGTGCCAGCAGCCGCGGGACAGGCCCCCTCAATGAGCAGTTCTTC

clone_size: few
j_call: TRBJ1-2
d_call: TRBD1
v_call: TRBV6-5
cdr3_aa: CASNRGTYGYTF
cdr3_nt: TGTGCCAGCAACAGGGGAACCTATGGCTACACCTTC

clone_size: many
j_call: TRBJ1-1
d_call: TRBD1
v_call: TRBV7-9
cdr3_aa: CASSTWTGRTEAFF
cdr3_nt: TGTGCCAGCAGCACCTGGACAGGGAGGACTGAAGCTTTCTTT

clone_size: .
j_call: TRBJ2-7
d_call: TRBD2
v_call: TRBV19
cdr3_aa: CASKSAGAVYEQYF
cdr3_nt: TGTGCCAGCAAATCGGCGGGAGCGGTCTACGAGCAGTACTTC

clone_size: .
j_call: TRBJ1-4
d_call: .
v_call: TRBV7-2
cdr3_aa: CASSWAPQLSTNEKLFF
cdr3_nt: TGTGCCAGCAGCTGGGCCCCACAGTTGTCAACTAATGAAAAACTGTTTTTT

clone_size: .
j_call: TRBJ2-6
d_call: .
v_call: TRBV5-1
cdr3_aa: CASRSAFTYSGANVLTF
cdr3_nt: TGCGCCAGCAGATCCGCCTTTACTTACTCTGGGGCCAACGTCCTGACTTTC

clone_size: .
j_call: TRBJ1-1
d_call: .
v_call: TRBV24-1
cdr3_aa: CATSDSGRGGTEAFF
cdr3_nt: TGTGCCACCAGTGATTCGGGACGGGGGGGCACTGAAGCTTTCTTT

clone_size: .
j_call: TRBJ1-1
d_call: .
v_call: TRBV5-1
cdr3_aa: CASSAGLLNTEAFF
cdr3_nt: TGCGCCAGCAGCGCGGGACTCCTTAACACTGAAGCTTTCTTT

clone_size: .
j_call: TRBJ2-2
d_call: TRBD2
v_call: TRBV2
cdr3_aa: CASKMGGYGGELFF
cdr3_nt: TGTGCCAGCAAAATGGGGGGGTATGGCGGGGAGCTGTTTTTT

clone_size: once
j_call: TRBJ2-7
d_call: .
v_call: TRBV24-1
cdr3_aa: CATSDFPSSYEQYF
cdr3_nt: TGTGCCACCAGTGATTTCCCGTCTTCCTACGAGCAGTACTTC

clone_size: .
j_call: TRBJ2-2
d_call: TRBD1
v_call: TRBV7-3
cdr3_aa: CASSSQGANTGELFF
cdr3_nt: TGTGCCAGCAGCTCCCAGGGGGCGAACACCGGGGAGCTGTTTTTT

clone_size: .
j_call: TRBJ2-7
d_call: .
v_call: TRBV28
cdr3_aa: CASTPRGQIYEQYF
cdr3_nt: TGTGCCAGCACCCCACGGGGACAAATCTACGAGCAGTACTTC

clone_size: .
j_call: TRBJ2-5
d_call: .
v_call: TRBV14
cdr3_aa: CASSQLGGYQETQYF
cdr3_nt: TGTGCCAGCAGCCAACTCGGGGGATACCAAGAGACCCAGTACTTC

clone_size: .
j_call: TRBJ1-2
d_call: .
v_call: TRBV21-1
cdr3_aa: CASSKGFGRGCRGYTF
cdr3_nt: TGTGCCAGCAGCAAAGGTTTTGGGAGGGGGTGTCGTGGCTACACCTTC

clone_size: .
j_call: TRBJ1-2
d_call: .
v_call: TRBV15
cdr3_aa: CATSTPGVGYGYTF
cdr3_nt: TGTGCCACCAGCACCCCAGGGGTCGGCTATGGCTACACCTTC

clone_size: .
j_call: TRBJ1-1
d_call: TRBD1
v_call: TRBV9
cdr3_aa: CASSAGTGIANTEAFF
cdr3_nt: TGTGCCAGCAGCGCCGGGACAGGTATAGCGAACACTGAAGCTTTCTTT

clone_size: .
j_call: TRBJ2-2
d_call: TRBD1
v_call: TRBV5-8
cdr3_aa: CASSRGQAFGTGELFF
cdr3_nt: TGTGCCAGCAGCCGGGGACAGGCCTTTGGGACCGGGGAGCTGTTTTTT

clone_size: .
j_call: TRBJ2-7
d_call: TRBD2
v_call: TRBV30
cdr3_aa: CAAGLSSGLDFYEQYF
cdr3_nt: TGTGCTGCAGGTTTGTCTAGCGGGCTTGATTTCTACGAGCAGTACTTC

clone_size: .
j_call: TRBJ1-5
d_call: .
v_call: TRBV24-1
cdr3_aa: CATSDRGGQPQHF
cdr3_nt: TGTGCCACCAGTGATCGGGGTGGGCAGCCCCAGCATTTT

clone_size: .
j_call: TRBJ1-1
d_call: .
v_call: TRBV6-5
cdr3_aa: CASIFGGARGTEAFF
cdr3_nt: TGTGCCAGCATTTTTGGGGGGGCGCGGGGGACTGAAGCTTTCTTT

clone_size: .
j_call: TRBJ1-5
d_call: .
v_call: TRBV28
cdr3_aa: CASRRDQPQHF
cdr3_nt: TGTGCCAGCAGGCGCGATCAGCCCCAGCATTTT